This T cell receptor (beta chain) emerged from a study of T cell repertoires in ileal Crohn's disease. As for the study in general: At surgery, around 36% of patients smoked, with median disease duration 7.9 years. Study-level results: Endoscopic recurrence occurred in every patient whose clonality exceeded 26.8%.

Of note for this clone: Antigen: not known.

Each sample's TCRB immunosequencing used around 510 nanograms of biopsy DNA. The method was immunoSEQ multiplex PCR; TCRdb's version includes in-frame clones alone and lacks a portion of them. The table includes approximately 9,400 clones, 70% to 80% detected once. The TCR originated in an adult with Crohn's disease. Sequenced material: ileal tissue.

The CDR3, as DNA: TGCGCCAGCAGCTTGGTAGGGGTCACTGAAGCTTTCTTT. Translation gives CASSLVGVTEAFF. The rearrangement joins TRBV5-1 to TRBJ1-1, with a weak D call TRBD1 (5 bases). Germline values: CDR1 SGHRS, CDR2 YFSETQ. V lost 0 bases and J lost 4, with 7 bases in between. There are 13 residues in the CDR3.